This TCR beta chain is from a study of beta chain features in type 1 diabetes. Study-level findings and limits: TCRB CDR3 length was moderately but significantly reduced in all four CD4+ subsets of Type 1 diabetes patients.

This clone has only a few counts. Its antigen is undetermined. Investigators reverse transcribed all isolated RNA, so they sequenced expressed TCRB transcripts. Here immunoSEQ multiplex PCR was the method, and the copy in TCRdb shows in-frame clones only, minus some. The sample yields some 350,000 clones, over 9% seen once. V gave up 0 bases and J gave up 2 bases, with 10 bases separating them. Germline CDR1 is SGDLS and CDR2 is YYNGEE. The CDR3 consists of 15 residues. Sequences were obtained from central memory CD4+ T cells from blood. This TCR was recovered from a young man with type 1 diabetes. The chain employs TRBV9 and TRBJ2-3; D call uncertain. For the CDR3, the DNA is TGTGCCAGCAGCGTAGGGGCAGTTGACACAGATACGCAGTATTTT. Encoded protein: CASSVGAVDTDTQYF.